This T cell receptor (beta chain) appears in the sequencing data of a study of Tregs in tolerant kidney transplant recipients. Study-wide findings and caveats: The most relevant donor-specific Treg TCRbeta repertoire apparently came from expansion with activated donor B cells.

CDR3 size: 15 residues. The V gene's germline CDR1 is MGHRA and CDR2 YSYEKL. Trimming at V came to 3 bases and at J to 11 bases, leaving 10 bases not matched to a gene. Unstimulated regulatory T cells (CD4+CD25+CD127-), CD4+CD25- non-regulatory cells, CD4 and CD8 cells were FACS-sorted from thawed PBMCs. With respect to this clone: Its specificity is not known.

Sequenced by immunoSEQ multiplex PCR; TCRdb stores in-frame clones only, minus some. The sample records tens of thousands of clones, around nine tenths being singletons. V gene TRBV4-1 combines with J gene TRBJ1-6; 7 bases agree with TRBD1. The specimen sequenced was CD8+ T cells from blood. The origin of this receptor is a human donor in good health. The CDR3 DNA is TGCGCCAGCAGCCAGCAACAGGGGACTTCGGCACCCCTCCACTTT. Residues: CASSQQQGTSAPLHF.